Here is one T cell receptor (beta chain) with its context. Antigen specificity is unknown. The data belong to a study of T cell repertoires in cytomegalovirus infection. About the research overall: The authors relied on CMV epitopes, both recently identified HLA-C-restricted and well-studied HLA-B-restricted. From public TCR beta signatures came an indication of both CMV infection and matching HLA type.

CDR1 is MNHNS and CDR2 is SASEGT in the germline V gene. CDR3 length: 12 amino acids. Germline trimming cut 5 bases from V and 9 bases from J; bases unmatched to any gene: 3. TCRdb re-called the reads through MiXCR, storing one row per CDR3 protein. The sample lists a few hundred thousand distinct CDR3 sequences, roughly 34% occurring once. Source: cultured PBMCs, taken from culture after CMV antigen stimulation. The gene calls are TRBV6-1 and TRBJ2-3; 9 bases fit TRBD2. This receptor was taken from a human donor in good health (CMV status not recorded). Some clones in this sample may be carry-over from other donors' samples. In nucleotides, the CDR3 is TGTGCCAGCAGTTCTAGCGGGAACACGCAGTATTTT. It specifies CASSSSGNTQYF.